The clone carrying this TCR beta chain was counted at least ten times. The entry originates in a study of blood T cells in healthy people across ages. The use of a sample-barcoded 5' primer and a J-beta primer mix characterized a second PCR of about 7 to 12 cycles. TCRdb passed the 5' RACE reads through MiXCR, listing each CDR3 protein once. This repertoire shows some 1,000,000 distinct CDR3 sequences, roughly a quarter found once; its top ten account for about 0.8%. The sample was also linked to a second study, of T cells of mothers and their children.

The receptor comes from a girl aged 2 to 10 in good health. Input material: blood.

As DNA, the CDR3 is TGCGCCAGCAGCCCCCCGGGCCAGGGAGGTGAAAAACTGTTTTTT. This codes for CASSPPGQGGEKLFF. The chain carries TRBV4-1 and TRBJ1-4, with D perhaps matching TRBD1 (5 bases). The CDR3 is 15 residues long. The V gene lost 4 bases and the J gene lost 7 bases, with 16 bases spanning the gap. Germline V lookup: CDR1 MGHRA, CDR2 YSYEKL.